Below are 32 T cell receptor beta chains sequenced from a single sample in a study of Graves' ophthalmopathy and Graves' hyperthyroidism. Amplified TCR beta CDR3 regions were obtained using RNA transcripts as template. First-round RT-PCR with HTBI primers preceded a second-round multiplex PCR. TCRdb passed the multiplex PCR reads through MiXCR, listing each CDR3 protein once. The data show some 370,000 distinct CDR3 sequences, roughly a sixth seen once. Sequencing was done on a sample of peripheral blood. The receptors originated from an adult woman with stable Graves' hyperthyroidism.

The rearrangement uses TRBV25-1 and TRBJ2-5; weak D call: TRBD1 (5 bases). Deletions cut 4 bases from V and 5 bases from J, with 11 bases between. Germline V gene lookup returns CDR1 MGHDK and CDR2 SYGVNS. This CDR3 is 13 amino acids long. The CDR3 loop reads CASSVRVSETQYF. The CDR3 DNA reads as TGTGCCAGCAGTGTCAGGGTATCGGAGACCCAGTACTTC. Using reference TRBV25-1 and TRBJ2-5 for the parts outside the CDR3, the full variable domain is EADIYQTPRYLVIGTGKKITLECSQTMGHDKMYWYQQDPGMELHLIHYSYGVNSTEKGDLSSESTVSRIRTEHFPLTLESARPSHTSQYLCASSVRVSETQYFGPGTRLLVL.

The V call is TRBV4-1, the J call TRBJ1-5, with D hard to call. Germline assignment: CDR1 MGHRA and CDR2 YSYEKL. This CDR3 has 15 residues. Deletions cut 0 bases from V and 2 bases from J, with 8 bases between. CDR3 bases: TGCGCCAGCAGCCAAGATCTAAGGGGCAATCAGCCCCAGCATTTT. Its translation is CASSQDLRGNQPQHF.

This clonotype was recorded at least ten times. Here the CDR3 DNA reads TGTGCCAGCAGCACCGGGACAGACTATGGCTACACCTTC. Protein sequence: CASSTGTDYGYTF. The chain combines TRBV7-2 with TRBJ1-2; 7 bases agree with TRBD1. The CDR3 spans 13 residues. With 5 bases clipped from V and 3 bases from J, the junction kept 3 bases outside the gene matches. Germline assignment: CDR1 SGHTA and CDR2 FQGNSA.

This clonotype was recorded at least ten times. This chain uses TRBV2 with TRBJ2-7; the match to TRBD1 covers 10 bases. The V gene end was trimmed by 7 bases and the J gene end by 4 bases; junction bases not matched to a gene: 19. The CDR3 runs 18 residues. Germline CDR1 reads SNHLY; CDR2 reads FYNNEI. CDR3 sequence reads: CASTPPGQGFWGEYEQYF. CDR3 nucleotide sequence: TGTGCCAGCACCCCACCGGGACAGGGGTTTTGGGGGGAGTACGAGCAGTACTTC.

This clonotype was observed at least ten times. This sequence joins TRBV2 and TRBJ2-6; D unclear. The germline V gene has CDR1 SNHLY and CDR2 FYNNEI. CDR3 length: 13 amino acids. The V end lost 6 bases, the J end lost 0 bases, and 3 bases lay between the germline ends. CDR3 residues: CASRSSGANVLTF. For the CDR3, the DNA is TGTGCCAGCAGGAGCTCTGGGGCCAACGTCCTGACTTTC.

The chain is built from TRBV12-3 or TRBV12-4 and TRBJ2-1; 12 bases line up with TRBD2. V lost 6 bases, J lost 6 bases, and 15 bases stayed unmatched. The CDR3 contains 18 residues. The DNA of the CDR3 is TGTGCCAGCAGCCCTAGGCTAGCGGGAGGGCATGGTGCCAATGAGCAGTTCTTC. Protein product: CASSPRLAGGHGANEQFF.

Many counts were recorded for this clonotype. J is TRBJ2-7 and V is TRBV24-1; 7 nucleotides match TRBD1. The trim removed 6 bases at V and 2 bases at J, leaving 6 bases unmatched. Germline V gene sequence: CDR1 KGHDR, CDR2 SFDVKD. The CDR3 spans 14 residues. This CDR3 is CATSPTGSPYEQYF. The CDR3 coding sequence is TGTGCCACCAGTCCGACAGGGTCTCCCTACGAGCAGTACTTC.

This chain connects TRBV7-8 to TRBJ1-1, with D possibly matching TRBD1 (6 bases). Trimming shortened V by 3 bases and J by 7 bases, and 6 bases separated the two germline ends. This CDR3 comprises 11 residues. Germline loops: CDR1 SGHVS, CDR2 FQNEAQ. CDR3 coding DNA: TGTGCCAGCAGCTTGACAGGTGAAGCTTTCTTT. It yields the protein CASSLTGEAFF. Combining the CDR3 with reference TRBV7-8 and TRBJ1-1 gives the whole variable domain GAGVSQSPRYKVAKRGQDVALRCDPISGHVSLFWYQQALGQGPEFLTYFQNEAQLDKSGLPSDRFFAERPEGSVSTLKIQRTQQEDSAVYLCASSLTGEAFFGQGTRLTVV.

There are many counts of this clonotype. The gene calls are TRBV6-1 and TRBJ2-5; unclear D gene. With 6 bases removed from V and 0 bases from J, the gap between germline ends came to 11 bases. The CDR3 totals 14 residues. Germline V gene data show CDR1 as MNHNS and CDR2 as SASEGT. The chain's CDR3 is CASRARQHQETQYF. The DNA of the CDR3 is TGTGCCAGCAGAGCCCGACAACACCAAGAGACCCAGTACTTC.

This chain uses TRBV12-3 or TRBV12-4 with TRBJ1-2; a weak D match, TRBD1 (5 bases). Trimming cost V 3 bases and J 7 bases, with 12 bases left between them. This CDR3 is built from 13 residues. The CDR3 loop is CASSFRADGGYTF. The CDR3 region has the DNA TGTGCCAGCAGTTTCAGGGCGGATGGTGGCTACACCTTC.

This clonotype was counted ten times or more. V and J are TRBV6-5 and TRBJ1-5; D call uncertain. V gave up 4 bases and J gave up 15 bases, with 19 bases separating them. The CDR3 is 13 residues long. The germline CDR1 and CDR2 sequences are MNHEY and SVGAGI. Here the CDR3 DNA reads TGTGCCAGCAGTTCGACACCGATTGGACTTTTGCATTTT. This encodes CASSSTPIGLLHF.

The V call is TRBV11-1, the J call TRBJ2-2; TRBD2 aligns across 7 bases. The germline CDR1 and CDR2 sequences are SGHAT and FQDESV (reference sequence). Trimming removed 2 bases from V and 0 bases from J; junction bases left unmatched: 6. The CDR3 contains 17 residues. The CDR3 DNA reads TGTGCCAGCAGCTTATTCAATGCGGGAGCGAACACCGGGGAGCTGTTTTTT. It codes for CASSLFNAGANTGELFF.

This clonotype has a count of ten or more. This rearrangement joins TRBV12-3 or TRBV12-4 to TRBJ2-2; TRBD2 is a possible D gene (6 bases). CDR3 length: 17 amino acids. V was shortened by 5 bases and J by 2 bases, with 18 bases between the two germline ends. CDR3 sequence reads: CASSPVSGRDNTGELFF. DNA of the CDR3: TGTGCCAGCAGTCCTGTCTCCGGGAGAGATAACACCGGGGAGCTGTTTTTT.

This clonotype came up many times. The J gene is TRBJ2-5, the V gene TRBV6-5; D gene ambiguous. V lost 0 bases and J lost 4, with 9 bases in between. The germline V gene has CDR1 MNHEY and CDR2 SVGAGI. The CDR3 contains 14 residues. The CDR3 DNA reads as TGTGCCAGCAGTTACTCGTCTGGCCCAGAGACCCAGTACTTC. It encodes CASSYSSGPETQYF.

This clonotype has a count of ten or more. The chain links TRBV28 to TRBJ2-7; no clear D. The germline gives CDR1 MDHEN, CDR2 SYDVKM. The V and J ends lost 8 bases and 0 bases respectively, with 8 bases between them. The CDR3 is 12 amino acids. The DNA for the CDR3 is TGTGCCAGCGGACGGACCTCCTACGAGCAGTACTTC. Translation: CASGRTSYEQYF.

The chain employs TRBV12-3 or TRBV12-4 and TRBJ1-2; no reliable D call. The CDR3 extends over 16 amino acids. Trimming took off 3 bases at V and 0 bases at J, with 14 bases between the two ends. CDR3 DNA sequence: TGTGCCAGCAGTTTGTTTCCGGGATCAGCTAACTATGGCTACACCTTC. It translates to CASSLFPGSANYGYTF.

This clonotype was observed many times. The chain carries TRBV2 and TRBJ1-5, with D maybe TRBD1 (6 bases). The CDR3 loop spans 14 amino acids. V was cut by 5 bases and J by 2 bases, with 10 bases left in between. Germline V gene sequence: CDR1 SNHLY, CDR2 FYNNEI. CDR3 protein: CASSRGGGNQPQHF. The DNA for the CDR3 is TGTGCCAGCAGTAGAGGGGGGGGCAATCAGCCCCAGCATTTT.

There are a few counts of this clonotype. This may come from a read error, since a much larger clone is one base off. The genes are TRBV11-1 and TRBJ2-2, with 8 bases fitting TRBD2. Germline CDR1 is SGHAT and CDR2 is FQDESV (reference sequence). This CDR3 has 17 amino acids. CDR3 nucleotides: TGTGCCAGCAGCCTCCCTTCGGTAGCGGGAAACACCGGGGAGCTGTGTTTT. Translating gives CASSLPSVAGNTGELCF. The full variable domain, its missing parts supplied by reference TRBV11-1 and TRBJ2-2, is EAEVAQSPRYKITEKSQAVAFWCDPISGHATLYWYRQILGQGPELLVQFQDESVVDDSQLPKDRFSAERLKGVDSTLKIQPAELGDSAMYLCASSLPSVAGNTGELCFGEGSRLTVL.

This clonotype was picked up many times. J is TRBJ2-7 and V is TRBV28; 9 nucleotides line up with TRBD2. CDR3 size: 13 residues. Germline-derived CDR1 and CDR2 are MDHEN and SYDVKM. Unmatched junction bases numbered 5, after V lost 7 bases and J lost 4 bases. The CDR3 region has the DNA TGTGCCAGCACCTTAGCGGGAGAGTACGAGCAGTACTTC. Its translation: CASTLAGEYEQYF. Full variable domain (missing parts from reference TRBV28 and TRBJ2-7): DVKVTQSSRYLVKRTGEKVFLECVQDMDHENMFWYRQDPGLGLRLIYFSYDVKMKEKGDIPEGYSVSREKKERFSLILESASTNQTSMYLCASTLAGEYEQYFGPGTRLTVT.

This clonotype has at least ten counts. The chain employs TRBV6-5 and TRBJ2-2, with D tentatively TRBD2 (5 bases). V lost 2 bases to trimming and J lost 5 bases, with 12 bases between them. Germline CDR1 is MNHEY and CDR2 is SVGAGI. The CDR3 extends over 15 amino acids. This CDR3 reads CASSYAGWGTGELFF. The CDR3 nucleotides read TGTGCCAGCAGTTACGCGGGTTGGGGTACCGGGGAGCTGTTTTTT.

This clonotype was seen repeatedly, ten times or more. The chain carries TRBV28 and TRBJ2-7; TRBD1 matches at 7 bases. The CDR3 covers 16 residues. With V trimmed by 5 bases and J by 3 bases, 13 bases remained unmatched. Germline V gene lookup returns CDR1 MDHEN and CDR2 SYDVKM. The CDR3 loop reads CASSPSSRGSGYEQYF. CDR3 in DNA: TGTGCCAGCAGTCCCTCATCCAGGGGGAGCGGCTACGAGCAGTACTTC.

This clonotype was detected many times. The rearrangement joins TRBV19 to TRBJ2-2, with 9 bases fitting TRBD1. The trim removed 5 bases at V and 3 bases at J, leaving 4 bases unmatched. The CDR3 length is 15 residues. Germline assignment: CDR1 LNHDA and CDR2 SQIVND (reference sequence). The CDR3 loop reads CASSLRTGDTGELFF. CDR3 in DNA: TGTGCCAGTAGTCTCCGGACAGGGGACACCGGGGAGCTGTTTTTT. Full variable domain (outside the CDR3, taken from reference TRBV19 and TRBJ2-2): DGGITQSPKYLFRKEGQNVTLSCEQNLNHDAMYWYRQDPGQGLRLIYYSQIVNDFQKGDIAEGYSVSREKKESFPLTVTSAQKNPTAFYLCASSLRTGDTGELFFGEGSRLTVL.

This clonotype was detected many times. V and J are TRBV20-1 and TRBJ2-7; D gene uncertain. The CDR3 extends over 12 amino acids. CDR1 DFQATT and CDR2 SNEGSKA come from the germline V gene (reference sequence). V shed 1 base and J shed 0 bases, with 4 bases lying between them. The CDR3 DNA sequence: TGCAGTGCTAGAGGGTTCTCCTACGAGCAGTACTTC. It encodes CSARGFSYEQYF.

This clonotype was seen at least ten times. This chain connects TRBV12-3 or TRBV12-4 to TRBJ1-3; the match to TRBD1 covers 7 bases. CDR3 length equals 14 residues. V dropped 7 bases and J dropped 1; count of bases not matched to a gene: 4. The DNA of the CDR3 is TGTGCCAGCACCCCAGGGGGTTCTGGAAACACCATATATTTT. Its protein is CASTPGGSGNTIYF.

This clonotype was counted ten times or more. DNA of the CDR3: TGTGCCAGCAGTGCGGAAGGGCGGGAGGTCTACGAGCAGTACTTC. It yields the protein CASSAEGREVYEQYF. This chain links TRBV6-1 with TRBJ2-7; TRBD2 matches at 8 bases. With 4 bases clipped from V and 3 bases from J, the junction kept 8 bases outside the gene matches. The CDR3 length is 15 residues. Germline-derived CDR1 and CDR2 are MNHNS and SASEGT.

This clonotype was seen at least ten times. The V call is TRBV27, the J call TRBJ1-2; possibly TRBD1 for D (5 bases). Trimming removed 10 bases at V and 6 bases at J, with 15 bases between. The CDR3 length is 12 residues. The germline CDR1 and CDR2 sequences are MNHEY and SMNVEV (reference sequence). CDR3 amino acids: CATSKGGDGYTF. Written as DNA, the CDR3 is TGTGCCACCTCAAAGGGAGGGGATGGCTACACCTTC.

To note about this clonotype: The junction and the germline gene differ at one end; a read error may be behind it. V and J are TRBV6-5 and TRBJ2-7; 8 nucleotides align to TRBD2. The length of the CDR3 is 11 residues. CDR1 is MNHEY, CDR2 SVGAGI, per germline. CDR3 protein: CASIYGGDQYF. CDR3 coding DNA: TGTGCCAGCATTTACGGGGGGGATCAGTACTTC.

In DNA form, the CDR3 reads TGTGCCAGCAGTCCCCAGAGGCCCAGCTCCTACGAGCAGTACTTC. This sequence encodes CASSPQRPSSYEQYF. The chain links TRBV12-3 or TRBV12-4 to TRBJ2-7; D is unresolved. This CDR3 is 15 amino acids long. Trimming took 5 bases from V and 0 from J, leaving 14 bases between them.

This clonotype has a count of ten or more. The chain is built from TRBV27 and TRBJ1-5, with D uncertain. With 6 bases removed from V and 6 bases from J, the gap between germline ends came to 15 bases. This CDR3 has 14 residues. In germline, CDR1 is MNHEY, CDR2 SMNVEV (reference sequence). The CDR3 region has the DNA TGTGCCAGCAGCCAGAACGGGTCCCCTCAGCCCCAGCATTTT. This codes for CASSQNGSPQPQHF.

The table lists this clonotype with many counts. The rearrangement joins TRBV29-1 to TRBJ1-3; 7 bases map to TRBD1. Germline loops: CDR1 SQVTM, CDR2 ANQGSEA. Trimming cost V 3 bases and J 0 bases; bases outside gene matches: 5. The CDR3 spans 15 residues. DNA of the CDR3: TGCAGCGTTGAGACAGGGACATCCTCTGGAAACACCATATATTTT. Translating it yields CSVETGTSSGNTIYF.

The genes are TRBV6-1 and TRBJ2-1, with TRBD2 matching over 10 bases. This CDR3 is 19 amino acids long. In germline, CDR1 is MNHNS, CDR2 SASEGT. J lost 6 bases, V lost 5 bases, and 19 bases had no gene match. This chain's CDR3 is CASSPRLLLAGDLLNEQFF. In nucleotides, the CDR3 is TGTGCCAGCAGTCCGCGCCTCCTTCTAGCGGGAGACCTCCTCAATGAGCAGTTCTTC.

This clonotype was picked up many times. The chain links TRBV2 to TRBJ1-5; 8 positions agree with TRBD1. The length of the CDR3 is 16 residues. CDR1 is SNHLY, CDR2 FYNNEI, per germline. The ends lost 4 bases at V and 0 bases at J; junction bases unmatched: 5. The CDR3 DNA sequence: TGTGCCAGCAGTGGAACAGGGGGGAATAGCAATCAGCCCCAGCATTTT. The encoded protein is CASSGTGGNSNQPQHF.